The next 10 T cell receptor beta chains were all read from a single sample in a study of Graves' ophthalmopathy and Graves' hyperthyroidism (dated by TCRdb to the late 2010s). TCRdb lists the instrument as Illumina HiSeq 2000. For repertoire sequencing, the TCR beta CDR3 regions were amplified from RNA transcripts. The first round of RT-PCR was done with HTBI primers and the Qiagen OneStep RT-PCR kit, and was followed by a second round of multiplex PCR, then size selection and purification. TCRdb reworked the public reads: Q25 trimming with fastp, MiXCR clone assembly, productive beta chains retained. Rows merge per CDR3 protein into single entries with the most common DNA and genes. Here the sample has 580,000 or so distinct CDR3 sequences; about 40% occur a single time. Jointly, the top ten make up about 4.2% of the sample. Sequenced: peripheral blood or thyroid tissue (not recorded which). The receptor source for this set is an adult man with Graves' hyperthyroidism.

The CDR3: CASSFRFRTNTGELFF. The CDR3 DNA reads as TGTGCCAGCAGTTTCAGGTTTCGGACGAACACCGGGGAGCTGTTTTTT. The V gene is TRBV28, the J gene TRBJ2-2; D is uncertain. The V end lost 3 bases, the J end lost 0 bases, and 11 bases lay between the germline ends. The CDR3 consists of 16 residues. Germline V gives CDR1 MDHEN, CDR2 SYDVKM.

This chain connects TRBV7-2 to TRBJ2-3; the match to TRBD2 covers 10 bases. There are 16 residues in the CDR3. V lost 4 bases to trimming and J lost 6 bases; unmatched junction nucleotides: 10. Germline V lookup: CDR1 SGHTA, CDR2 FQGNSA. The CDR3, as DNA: TGTGCCAGCAGCTCGCAGAGCGGGGGGGCCTCGGATACGCAGTATTTT. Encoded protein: CASSSQSGGASDTQYF.

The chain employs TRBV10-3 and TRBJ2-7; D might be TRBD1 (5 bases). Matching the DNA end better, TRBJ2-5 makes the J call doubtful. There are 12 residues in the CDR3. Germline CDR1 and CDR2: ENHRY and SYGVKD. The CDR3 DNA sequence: TGTGCCATCCCCCAGGGACAAGAGACCCAGTACTTC. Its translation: CAIPQGQETQYF.

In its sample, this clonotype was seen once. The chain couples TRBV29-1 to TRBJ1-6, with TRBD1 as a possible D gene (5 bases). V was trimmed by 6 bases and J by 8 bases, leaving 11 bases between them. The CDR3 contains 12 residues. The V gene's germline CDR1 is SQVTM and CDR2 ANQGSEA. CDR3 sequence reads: CSVVRQYSPLHF. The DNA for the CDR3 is TGCAGCGTCGTTAGACAGTATTCACCCCTCCACTTT.

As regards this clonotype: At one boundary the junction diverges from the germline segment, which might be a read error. CDR3 DNA sequence: TGTGCCAGCAGTCCACCGCATGCTAACTATGGCTACACCTTC. It encodes CASSPPHANYGYTF. The chain is built from TRBV10-2 and TRBJ1-2; D is undetermined. This CDR3 region has 14 residues. The germline gives CDR1 WSHSY, CDR2 SAAADI.

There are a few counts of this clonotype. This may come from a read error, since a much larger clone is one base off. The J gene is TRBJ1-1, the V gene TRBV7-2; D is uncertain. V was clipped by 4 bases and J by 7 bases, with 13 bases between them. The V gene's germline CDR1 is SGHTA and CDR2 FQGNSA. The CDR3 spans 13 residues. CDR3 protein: CASSSALQDEAFF. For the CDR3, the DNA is TGTGCCAGCAGCTCAGCGCTCCAGGATGAAGCTTTCTTT.

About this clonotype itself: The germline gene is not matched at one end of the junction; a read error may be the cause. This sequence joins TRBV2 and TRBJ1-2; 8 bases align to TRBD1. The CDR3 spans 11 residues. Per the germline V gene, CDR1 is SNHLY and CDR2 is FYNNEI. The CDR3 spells CARTGSYGYTF. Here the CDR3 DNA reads TGTGCCCGGACAGGGAGCTATGGCTACACCTTT.

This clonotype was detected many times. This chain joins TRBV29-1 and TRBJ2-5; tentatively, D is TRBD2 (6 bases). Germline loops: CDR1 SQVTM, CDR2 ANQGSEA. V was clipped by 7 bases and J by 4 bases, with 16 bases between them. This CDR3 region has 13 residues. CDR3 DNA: TGCAGCGCCCGGGCCCTCGGGGGAGAGACCCAGTACTTC. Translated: CSARALGGETQYF.

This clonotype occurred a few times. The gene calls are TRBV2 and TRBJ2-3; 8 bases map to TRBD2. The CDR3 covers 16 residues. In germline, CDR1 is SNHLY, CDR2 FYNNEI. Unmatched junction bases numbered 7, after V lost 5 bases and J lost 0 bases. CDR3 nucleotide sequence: TGTGCCAGCAGTCTTTCCTCTAGCGGGAGCACAGATACGCAGTATTTT. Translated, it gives CASSLSSSGSTDTQYF.

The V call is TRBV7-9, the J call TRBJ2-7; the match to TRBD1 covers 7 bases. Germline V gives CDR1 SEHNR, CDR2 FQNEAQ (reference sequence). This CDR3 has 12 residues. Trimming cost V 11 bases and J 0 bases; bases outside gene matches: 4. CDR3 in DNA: TGTGCCGGGACAGTCAGCTCCTACGAGCAGTACTTC. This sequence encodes CAGTVSSYEQYF. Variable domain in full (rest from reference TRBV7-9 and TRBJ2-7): DTGVSQNPRHKITKRGQNVTFRCDPISEHNRLYWYRQTLGQGPEFLTYFQNEAQLEKSRLLSDRFSAERPKGSFSTLEIQRTEQGDSAMYLCAGTVSSYEQYFGPGTRLTVT.